The TCR beta chain described here comes from a study of CD8 T cells in Susac syndrome. About this clonotype itself: Its specificity is unknown.

Study observations and caveats: Expansion of Susac CD8+ clones peaked in TEMRA cells and in active patients. Total CD8+ repertoires held 15 to 20 Susac-specific public clones, while CD8+ TEMRA repertoires held about five.

The CDR3 totals 14 residues. V trimming: 3 bases; J trimming: 5 bases; junction bases outside the gene matches: 4. Looked up from germline, CDR1 is LNHDA and CDR2 is SQIVND (reference sequence). With random hexamers, reverse transcription was performed on about 0.45 to 1 ug of RNA. Using its own MiXCR run on the immunoSEQ multiplex PCR reads, TCRdb lists one record per CDR3 protein. Of 92,000 or so distinct CDR3 sequences detected, roughly 96% appear once; the ten largest clones hold approximately 0.57%. TEMRA cells underwent FACS enrichment and CD8+ and CD4+ T cells underwent negative isolation. The sequenced material came from CD8+ T cells from PBMCs. The origin of this receptor is a human donor with Susac syndrome. The chain uses TRBV19 and TRBJ1-1; 9 nucleotides match TRBD1. The DNA of the CDR3 is TGTGCCAGTAGTATCGGGGGACAGGGAACTGAAGCTTTCTTT. Residues: CASSIGGQGTEAFF.